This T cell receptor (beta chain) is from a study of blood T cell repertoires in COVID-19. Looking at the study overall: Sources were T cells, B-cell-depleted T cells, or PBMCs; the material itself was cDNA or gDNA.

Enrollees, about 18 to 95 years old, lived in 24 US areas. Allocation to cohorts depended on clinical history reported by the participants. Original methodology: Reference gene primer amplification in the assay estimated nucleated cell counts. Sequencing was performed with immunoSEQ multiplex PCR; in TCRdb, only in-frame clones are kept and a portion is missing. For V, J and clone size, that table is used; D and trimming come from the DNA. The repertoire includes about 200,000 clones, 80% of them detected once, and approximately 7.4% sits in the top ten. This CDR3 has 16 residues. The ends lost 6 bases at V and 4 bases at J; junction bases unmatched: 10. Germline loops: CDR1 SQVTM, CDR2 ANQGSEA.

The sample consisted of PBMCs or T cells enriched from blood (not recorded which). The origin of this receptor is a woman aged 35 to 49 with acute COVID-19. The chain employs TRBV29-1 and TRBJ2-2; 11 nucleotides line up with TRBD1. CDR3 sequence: CSVADTGTGGTGELFF. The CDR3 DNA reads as TGCAGCGTCGCTGATACCGGGACAGGGGGCACCGGGGAGCTGTTTTTT.